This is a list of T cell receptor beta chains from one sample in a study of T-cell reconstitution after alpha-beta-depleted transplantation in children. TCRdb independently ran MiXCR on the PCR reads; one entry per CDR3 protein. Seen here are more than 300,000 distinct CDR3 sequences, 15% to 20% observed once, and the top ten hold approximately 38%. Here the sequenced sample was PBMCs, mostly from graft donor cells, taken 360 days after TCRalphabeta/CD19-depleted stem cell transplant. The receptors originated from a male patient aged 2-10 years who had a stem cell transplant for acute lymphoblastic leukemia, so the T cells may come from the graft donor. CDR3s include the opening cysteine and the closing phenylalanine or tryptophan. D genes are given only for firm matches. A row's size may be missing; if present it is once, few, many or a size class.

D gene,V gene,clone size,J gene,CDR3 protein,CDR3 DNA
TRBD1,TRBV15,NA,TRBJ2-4,CATMSTGGLAKNIQYF,TGTGCCACCATGTCGACAGGGGGGCTCGCCAAAAACATTCAGTACTTC
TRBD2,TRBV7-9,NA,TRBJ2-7,CASSSSGAHEQYF,TGTGCCAGCAGCTCCAGCGGGGCCCACGAGCAGTACTTC
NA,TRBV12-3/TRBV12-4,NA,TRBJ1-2,CASSLGADISYGYTF,TGTGCCAGCAGTTTAGGGGCGGACATCTCCTATGGCTACACCTTC
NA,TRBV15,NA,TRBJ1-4,CATSRDPGPMRVFF,TGTGCCACCAGCAGAGATCCGGGACCTATGCGGGTGTTTTTT
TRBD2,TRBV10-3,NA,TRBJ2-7,CAITAGGPSEQYF,TGTGCCATCACTGCGGGAGGGCCGTCAGAGCAGTACTTC
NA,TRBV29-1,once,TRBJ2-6,CSVVGGAGANVLTF,TGCAGCGTTGTGGGGGGCGCCGGGGCCAACGTCCTGACTTTC
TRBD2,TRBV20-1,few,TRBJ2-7,CSAEAGEIYEQYF,TGCAGTGCGGAAGCGGGAGAGATATACGAGCAGTACTTC
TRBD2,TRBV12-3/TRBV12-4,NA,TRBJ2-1,CASSPGLRWNEQFF,TGTGCCAGCAGCCCGGGACTAAGGTGGAATGAGCAGTTCTTC
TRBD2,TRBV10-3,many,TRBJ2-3,CAIRAQLAGPRLDTQYF,TGTGCCATCCGAGCCCAACTAGCGGGCCCTAGATTGGATACGCAGTATTTT
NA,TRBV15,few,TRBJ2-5,CATKSPVQETQYF,TGTGCCACCAAATCACCAGTCCAAGAGACCCAGTACTTC
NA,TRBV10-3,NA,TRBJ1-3,CAIRKDLSGNTIYF,TGTGCCATCAGGAAGGACCTCTCTGGAAACACCATATATTTT
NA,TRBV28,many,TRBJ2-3,CASSLGVRTQYF,TGTGCCAGCAGTTTGGGGGTGCGGACGCAGTATTTT
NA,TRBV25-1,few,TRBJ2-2,CASKGRGLNTGELFF,TGTGCCAGCAAAGGCAGGGGATTGAACACCGGGGAGCTGTTTTTT
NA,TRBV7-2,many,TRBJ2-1,CAIGTFNEQFF,TGTGCCATCGGGACTTTCAATGAGCAGTTCTTC
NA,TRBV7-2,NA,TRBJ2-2,CASRPPEIRYTGELFF,TGTGCCAGCAGGCCCCCCGAAATCCGTTACACCGGGGAGCTGTTTTTT
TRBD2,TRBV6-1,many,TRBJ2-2,CASNLLAGLTGDFTGELFF,TGTGCCAGCAACCTACTAGCGGGATTAACGGGGGACTTCACCGGGGAGCTGTTTTTT
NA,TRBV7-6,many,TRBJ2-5,CASSRDRGKETQYF,TGTGCCAGCAGCAGAGACCGTGGGAAAGAGACCCAGTACTTC
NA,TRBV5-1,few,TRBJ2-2,CASSFDSWSGELFF,TGCGCCAGCAGCTTTGACTCGTGGTCCGGGGAGCTGTTTTTT
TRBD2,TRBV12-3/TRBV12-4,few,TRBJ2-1,CASSTGVLAGVPYNEQFF,TGTGCCAGCAGTACAGGGGTGTTAGCGGGAGTCCCCTACAATGAGCAGTTCTTC
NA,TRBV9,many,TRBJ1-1,CASSAPRTQAFF,TGTGCCAGCAGCGCACCCAGGACCCAAGCTTTCTTT
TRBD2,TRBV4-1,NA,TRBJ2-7,CASSQDWREVEQYF,TGCGCCAGCAGCCAAGATTGGCGGGAGGTCGAGCAGTACTTC
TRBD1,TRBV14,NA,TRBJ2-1,CASSPPSGTGNNEQFF,TGTGCCAGCAGCCCCCCGTCCGGGACAGGTAACAATGAGCAGTTCTTC
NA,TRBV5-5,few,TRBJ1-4,CASSLHPGTRGEKLFF,TGTGCCAGCAGCTTGCACCCAGGGACCCGGGGTGAAAAACTGTTTTTT
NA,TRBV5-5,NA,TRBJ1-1,CASSLSPGTPNTEAFF,TGTGCCAGCAGCTTGTCTCCGGGGACCCCGAACACTGAAGCTTTCTTT
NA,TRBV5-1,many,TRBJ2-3,CASSLESEPTDTQYF,TGCGCCAGCAGCTTGGAAAGCGAACCCACAGATACGCAGTATTTT
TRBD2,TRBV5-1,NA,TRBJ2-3,CASSSGLAGGGPHTDTQYF,TGCGCCAGCAGCTCGGGACTAGCGGGAGGGGGTCCCCACACAGATACGCAGTATTTT
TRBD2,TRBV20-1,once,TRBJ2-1,CSARKAGGAYNEQFF,TGCAGTGCTCGAAAAGCGGGAGGTGCCTACAATGAGCAGTTCTTC
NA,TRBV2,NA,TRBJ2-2,CASLGYLSTGELFF,TGTGCCAGCCTTGGGTACCTCAGCACCGGGGAGCTGTTTTTT
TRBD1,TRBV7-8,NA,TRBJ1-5,CASSFGTVYSNQPQHF,TGTGCCAGCAGCTTCGGGACAGTTTATAGCAATCAGCCCCAGCATTTT
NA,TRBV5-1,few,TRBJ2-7,CASSFYGKPYEQYF,TGCGCCAGCAGCTTTTATGGGAAACCCTACGAGCAGTACTTC
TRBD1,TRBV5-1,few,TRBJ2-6,CASSLIRDRGAGANVLTF,TGCGCCAGCAGCTTAATCCGGGACAGGGGTGCCGGGGCCAACGTCCTGACTTTC
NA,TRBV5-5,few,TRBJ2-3,CASSPLNRIDTQYF,TGTGCCAGCAGCCCGCTGAATAGGATAGATACGCAGTATTTT
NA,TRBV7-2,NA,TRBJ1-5,CASSTVGGTGNQPQHF,TGTGCCAGCAGCACTGTAGGGGGAACAGGCAATCAGCCCCAGCATTTT
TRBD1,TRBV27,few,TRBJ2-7,CASNRLGTGLAWGYEQYF,TGTGCCAGCAACCGTTTGGGGACAGGGCTGGCTTGGGGCTACGAGCAGTACTTC
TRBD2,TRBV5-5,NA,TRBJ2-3,CASSFRLAGGPGPDTQYF,TGTGCCAGCAGCTTCCGGCTAGCGGGAGGGCCAGGCCCAGATACGCAGTATTTT